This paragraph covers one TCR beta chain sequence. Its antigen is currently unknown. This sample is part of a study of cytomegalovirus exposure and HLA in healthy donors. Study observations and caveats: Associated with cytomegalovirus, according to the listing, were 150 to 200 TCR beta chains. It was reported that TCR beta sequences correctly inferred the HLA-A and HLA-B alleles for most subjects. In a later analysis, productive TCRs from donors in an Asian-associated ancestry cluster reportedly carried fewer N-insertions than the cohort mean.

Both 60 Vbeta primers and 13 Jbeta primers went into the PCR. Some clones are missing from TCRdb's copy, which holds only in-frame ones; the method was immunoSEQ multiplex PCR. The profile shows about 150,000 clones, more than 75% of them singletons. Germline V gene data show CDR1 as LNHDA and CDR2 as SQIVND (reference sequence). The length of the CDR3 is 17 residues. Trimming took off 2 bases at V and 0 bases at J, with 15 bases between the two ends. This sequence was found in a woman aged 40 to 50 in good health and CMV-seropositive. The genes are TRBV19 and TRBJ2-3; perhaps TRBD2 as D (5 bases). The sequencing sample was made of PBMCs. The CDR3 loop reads CASSISGWASSTDTQYF. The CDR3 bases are TGTGCCAGTAGTATATCTGGATGGGCTAGCAGCACAGATACGCAGTATTTT.